These T cell receptor beta chains were read from a single sample in a study of cytomegalovirus exposure and HLA in healthy donors. Repertoires were generated with immunoSEQ multiplex PCR, while TCRdb's copy carries only in-frame clones and drops some. The sample has roughly 49,000 clones; about three quarters are singletons. The sample consisted of PBMCs. These receptors came from a woman in her thirties or forties in good health and CMV-seropositive. CDR3s include the opening cysteine and the closing phenylalanine or tryptophan. The order of the fields is V gene, clone size, D gene, J gene, CDR3 protein, CDR3 DNA. D genes are given only for firm matches. Size is omitted from some rows. Given values are once, few, many or a class for expanded clones.

TRBV6-1	once	-	TRBJ1-5	CASRRQGNQPQHF	TGTGCCAGCCGCCGACAGGGCAATCAGCCCCAGCATTTT
TRBV29-1	-	-	TRBJ2-2	CSVEAGILLRGELFF	TGCAGCGTTGAAGCAGGGATTCTTCTACGGGGGGAGCTGTTTTTT
TRBV29-1	-	TRBD1	TRBJ2-7	CSVVGGQGSYEQYF	TGCAGCGTTGTAGGGGGACAGGGCTCCTACGAGCAGTACTTC
TRBV29-1	-	TRBD2	TRBJ2-1	CSSGEGVTEQFF	TGCAGCTCCGGGGAGGGTGTGACTGAGCAGTTCTTC
TRBV4-3	-	-	TRBJ2-1	CASSQELGGQEQFF	TGCGCCAGCAGCCAAGAGCTGGGGGGGCAAGAGCAGTTCTTC
TRBV7-2	-	-	TRBJ2-7	CASSPGFSYEQYF	TGTGCCAGCAGCCCGGGTTTCTCCTACGAGCAGTACTTC
TRBV5-1	-	-	TRBJ1-4	CASSLVGGPSEKLFF	TGCGCCAGCAGCTTGGTCGGAGGGCCGAGTGAAAAACTGTTTTTT
TRBV11-1	-	TRBD1	TRBJ2-5	CASSPSPRQGETQYF	TGTGCCAGCAGCCCATCCCCTCGACAGGGGGAGACCCAGTACTTC
TRBV7-9	few	-	TRBJ1-6	CASSAQGKSYNSPLHF	TGTGCCAGCAGCGCCCAGGGGAAATCCTATAATTCACCCCTCCACTTT
TRBV2	-	TRBD1	TRBJ2-3	CASSEEGGGTDTQYF	TGTGCCAGCAGTGAAGAAGGGGGCGGCACAGATACGCAGTATTTT
TRBV7-9	-	-	TRBJ2-6	CASSLLQGLDSGANVLTF	TGTGCCAGCAGCTTATTACAGGGCCTTGATTCTGGGGCCAACGTCCTGACTTTC
TRBV29-1	-	-	TRBJ2-2	CSVDDRSNTGELFF	TGCAGCGTTGACGACAGGTCGAACACCGGGGAGCTGTTTTTT
TRBV20-1	-	-	TRBJ2-1	CSASREAEQFF	TGCAGTGCTAGCAGGGAGGCTGAGCAGTTCTTC
TRBV28	-	-	TRBJ2-7	CASSLTLQLYEQYF	TGTGCCAGCAGTTTGACACTGCAGTTATACGAGCAGTACTTC
TRBV28	-	-	TRBJ2-7	CASTPTHRDEQYF	TGTGCCAGCACCCCGACCCACAGGGACGAGCAGTACTTC
TRBV9	-	TRBD1	TRBJ2-2	CASMGTGGDTGELFF	TGTGCCAGCATGGGGACAGGGGGAGACACCGGGGAGCTGTTTTTT
TRBV19	-	TRBD1	TRBJ2-2	CASNRQGEDGELFF	TGTGCCAGTAATAGACAGGGGGAAGACGGGGAGCTGTTTTTT
TRBV9	-	TRBD2	TRBJ2-3	CASSVKLREGTQYF	TGTGCCAGCAGCGTTAAACTCAGGGAGGGAACGCAGTATTTT
TRBV15	-	-	TRBJ1-5	CATRDSNQPQHF	TGTGCCACCCGGGATAGCAATCAGCCCCAGCATTTT
TRBV6-5	once	-	TRBJ2-2	CASSYSSNGAGGELFF	TGTGCCAGCAGTTACTCGAGTAACGGAGCCGGCGGGGAGCTGTTTTTT
TRBV4-3	few	-	TRBJ1-1	CASSQGPLMNTEAFF	TGCGCCAGCAGCCAAGGTCCTTTAATGAACACTGAAGCTTTCTTT
TRBV5-6	-	-	TRBJ1-1	CASTSYTEAFF	TGTGCCAGCACCTCTTACACTGAAGCTTTCTTT
TRBV19	-	TRBD2	TRBJ2-3	CASTVGLAVDTQYF	TGTGCCAGTACTGTGGGACTAGCTGTCGATACGCAGTATTTT
TRBV29-1	-	-	TRBJ2-3	CSVEWGADTQYF	TGCAGCGTTGAATGGGGGGCAGATACGCAGTATTTT
TRBV2	-	TRBD1	TRBJ1-2	CASRRQGNDYGYTF	TGTGCCAGTAGAAGACAGGGGAATGACTATGGCTACACCTTC
TRBV29-1	-	TRBD1	TRBJ2-6	CSAYGTGLSGANVLTF	TGCAGCGCCTACGGGACAGGTCTCTCTGGGGCCAACGTCCTGACTTTC
TRBV15	-	-	TRBJ1-2	CATSRDRLGYTF	TGTGCCACCAGCAGAGATCGTTTGGGCTACACCTTC
TRBV4-3	once	-	TRBJ1-5	CASSQAQGRVPQHF	TGCGCCAGCAGCCAAGCCCAGGGAAGGGTGCCCCAGCATTTT
TRBV7-3	-	TRBD2	TRBJ2-2	CASSSRTSGDTGELFF	TGTGCCAGCAGCTCAAGGACTAGCGGGGACACCGGGGAGCTGTTTTTT
TRBV27	-	TRBD1	TRBJ1-6	CASKERDRPNSPLHF	TGTGCCAGCAAGGAGAGGGACAGGCCCAATTCACCCCTCCACTTT
TRBV10-3	-	TRBD1	TRBJ2-3	CATTGAALGDTQYF	TGTGCCACCACAGGGGCCGCGTTGGGAGATACGCAGTATTTT
TRBV4-2	-	-	TRBJ1-6	CASSQERVNSPLHF	TGTGCCAGCAGCCAAGAGCGGGTAAATTCACCCCTCCACTTT
TRBV4-3	-	TRBD2	TRBJ2-7	CASSQDRSGGHYEQYF	TGCGCCAGCAGCCAAGATCGGAGCGGGGGCCACTACGAGCAGTACTTC
TRBV5-4	-	TRBD2	TRBJ2-1	CASSSTSAYNEQFF	TGTGCCAGCAGCTCTACTAGCGCTTACAATGAGCAGTTCTTC
TRBV27	-	TRBD1	TRBJ1-2	CASSLSAGGDGYTF	TGTGCCAGCAGTTTATCGGCAGGGGGCGACGGCTACACCTTC
TRBV4-3	-	TRBD1	TRBJ1-6	CASSQTGTANSPLHF	TGCGCCAGCAGCCAAACCGGGACAGCAAATTCACCCCTCCACTTT
TRBV7-2	few	TRBD1	TRBJ1-3	CASSFGDSSGNTIYF	TGTGCCAGCAGCTTTGGGGACAGCTCTGGAAACACCATATATTTT
TRBV21-1	-	-	TRBJ2-5	CASSTQQGMETQYF	TGTGCCAGCAGCACCCAACAGGGAATGGAGACCCAGTACTTC
TRBV5-4	-	-	TRBJ2-2	CASSLTGPGELFF	TGTGCCAGCAGCTTGACAGGGCCCGGGGAGCTGTTTTTT
TRBV6-5	-	-	TRBJ1-3	CASSSQGSGNTIYF	TGTGCCAGCAGCTCACAGGGCTCTGGAAACACCATATATTTT
TRBV29-1	-	-	TRBJ2-7	CSVGLGGLAYEQYF	TGCAGCGTTGGTCTGGGGGGGCTCGCCTACGAGCAGTACTTC
TRBV5-1	-	TRBD1	TRBJ2-7	CASSLTGGTGNYEQYF	TGCGCCAGCAGCTTGACAGGAGGGACAGGGAACTACGAGCAGTACTTC
TRBV10-3	-	TRBD1	TRBJ1-5	CATSGGIGNQPQHF	TGTGCCACCTCAGGGGGGATTGGCAATCAGCCCCAGCATTTT